The entry below gives a single T cell receptor (beta chain) sequence along with its context. These data belong to a study of blood T cell repertoires in COVID-19. As for the study in general: Sites across the United States, Italy and Spain contributed samples from acute and convalescent COVID-19. T cells, B-cell-depleted T cells, or PBMCs provided the cDNA or gDNA that served as material.

In the authors' methods: By means of reference gene primer amplification, nucleated cell counts were estimated. Assay: immunoSEQ multiplex PCR; the TCRdb copy retains only in-frame clones and omits some. V and J calls and clone size are as listed in that table; D and trimming were resolved from the DNA. This table has about 99,000 clones, roughly nine tenths appearing once. V lost 5 bases, J lost 0 bases, and 34 bases lay in between. Germline V gives CDR1 MDHEN, CDR2 SYDVKM. This CDR3 has 22 residues. The receptor comes from a human donor in a cohort sampled during active COVID-19. The specimen sequenced was peripheral blood. The chain employs TRBV28 and TRBJ1-2, with D perhaps matching TRBD1 (6 bases). The CDR3 region is CASSIHLAGGLPGRHSNYGYTF. CDR3 in DNA: TGTGCCAGCAGTATACACCTAGCGGGGGGCCTGCCGGGACGACATTCTAACTATGGCTACACCTTC.